One T cell receptor (beta chain) is described in this entry. Its antigen is not known. Per the original methods: Junction-only immunoSEQ sequences carried no quality scores, so filtering differed. Profiling relied on immunoSEQ multiplex PCR, and the TCRdb table lists in-frame clones only, not all of them. V and J calls and clone size follow that table, whereas D and trimming were derived from the DNA. The table has over 2 million clones, roughly 95% seen once. This entry comes from a study of shared clonotypes between healthy human individuals. Overall study context: The people who gave samples were two women and three men aged 18 to 49. CD4 naive and memory got three plates each, CD8 naive two, CD8 memory one. General study findings and limits: Large depth notwithstanding, sorted-subset sequencing proved incomplete by rarefaction.

CDR3 size: 17 residues. Germline V gives CDR1 LNHDA, CDR2 SQIVND (reference sequence). The V end was cut by 2 bases, the J end by 0 bases, with 14 bases between. The sample was naive CD4+ T cells sorted from blood. Specified subset: CD45RA+ positively selected. This chain uses TRBV19 with TRBJ1-5; no firm D call. This clonotype was obtained from a man aged 18 to 30 in good health. This chain's CDR3 is CASSISNGGNSNQPQHF. The CDR3 bases are TGTGCCAGTAGTATAAGTAATGGCGGAAATAGCAATCAGCCCCAGCATTTT.